The 3 T cell receptor beta chains below come from one sample, sequenced in a study of T-cell memory formation after mild COVID-19. TCRdb reprocessed the 5' RACE reads via MiXCR and lists one record per CDR3 protein. This table holds about 470,000 distinct CDR3 sequences, 15% to 20% found once. Sequencing input: PBMCs or a T cell subset sorted from them (not recorded which). The receptors were gathered from an adult woman who had mild COVID-19 (a few samples of this study predate the infection). Cell type and time point are not known.

J is TRBJ2-5 and V is TRBV4-2, with a tentative D call TRBD2 (5 bases). CDR1 and CDR2 from the germline V gene are LGHNA and YNFKEQ. Trimming removed 1 base from V and 5 bases from J, with 11 bases in between. There are 14 residues in the CDR3. The CDR3 nucleotides read TGTGCCAGCAGCCAAGTGGGAGTCGGGGAGACCCAGTACTTC. It translates to CASSQVGVGETQYF.

The V and J genes are TRBV6-5 and TRBJ2-7, with D unresolved. The V end lost 6 bases, the J end lost 1 base, and 4 bases lay between the germline ends. The CDR3 extends over 11 amino acids. Germline CDR1 reads MNHEY; CDR2 reads SVGAGI. DNA of the CDR3: TGTGCCAGCAGGACTTCCTACGAGCAGTACTTC. Encoded protein: CASRTSYEQYF.

The chain carries TRBV10-3 and TRBJ2-2, with 8 bases lining up with TRBD2. Germline V CDR1 and CDR2: ENHRY, SYGVKD. The V gene end was trimmed by 6 bases and the J gene end by 7 bases; junction bases not matched to a gene: 10. The CDR3 contains 15 residues. The CDR3 sequence: CAISGAGAAGGELFF. The CDR3 DNA reads TGTGCCATCAGCGGAGCGGGAGCTGCGGGCGGGGAGCTGTTTTTT.